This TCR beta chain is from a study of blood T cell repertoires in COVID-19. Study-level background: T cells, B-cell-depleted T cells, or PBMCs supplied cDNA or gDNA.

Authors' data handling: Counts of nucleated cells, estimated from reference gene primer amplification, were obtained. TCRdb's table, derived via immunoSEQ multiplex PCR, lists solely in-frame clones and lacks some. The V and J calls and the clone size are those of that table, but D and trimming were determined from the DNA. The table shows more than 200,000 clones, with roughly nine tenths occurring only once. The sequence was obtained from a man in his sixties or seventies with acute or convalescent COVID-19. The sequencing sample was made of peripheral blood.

CDR3 coding DNA: TGTGCCAGCAGCTTTAGACTCTCGGGAGAAGAAAAACTGTTTTTT. Translated: CASSFRLSGEEKLFF. J is TRBJ1-4 and V is TRBV7-9; D gene uncertain. CDR1 SEHNR and CDR2 FQNEAQ come from the germline V gene (reference sequence). V was cut by 3 bases and J by 8 bases, with 16 bases left in between. CDR3 length: 15 amino acids.